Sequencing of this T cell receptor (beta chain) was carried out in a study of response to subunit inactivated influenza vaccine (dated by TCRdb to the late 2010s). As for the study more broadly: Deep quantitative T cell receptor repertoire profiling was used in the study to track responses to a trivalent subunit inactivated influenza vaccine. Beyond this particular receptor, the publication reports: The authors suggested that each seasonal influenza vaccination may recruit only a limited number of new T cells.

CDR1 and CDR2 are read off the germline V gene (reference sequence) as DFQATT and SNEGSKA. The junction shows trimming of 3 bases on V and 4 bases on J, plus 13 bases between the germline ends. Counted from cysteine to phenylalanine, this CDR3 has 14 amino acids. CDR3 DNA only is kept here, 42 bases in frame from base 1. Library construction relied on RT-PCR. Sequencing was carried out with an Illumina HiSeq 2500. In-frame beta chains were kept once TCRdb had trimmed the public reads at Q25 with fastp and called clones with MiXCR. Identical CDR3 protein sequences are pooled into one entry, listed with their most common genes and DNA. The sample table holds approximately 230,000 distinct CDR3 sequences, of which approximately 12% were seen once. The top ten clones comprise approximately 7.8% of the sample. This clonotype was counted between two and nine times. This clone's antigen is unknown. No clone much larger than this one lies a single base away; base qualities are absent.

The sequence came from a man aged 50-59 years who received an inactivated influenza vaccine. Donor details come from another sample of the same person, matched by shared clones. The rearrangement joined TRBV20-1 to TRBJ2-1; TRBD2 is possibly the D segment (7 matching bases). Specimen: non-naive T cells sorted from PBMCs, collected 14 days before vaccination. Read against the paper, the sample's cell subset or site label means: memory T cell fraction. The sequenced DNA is TGCAGTGCTAGGAGGGGGGGGGCTTACAATGAGCAGTTCTTC. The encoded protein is CSARRGGAYNEQFF.